This T cell receptor (beta chain) appears in the sequencing data of a study of T cells in Graves' hyperthyroidism and ophthalmopathy. A patient was excluded if there was uncontrolled infection, other autoimmune disease, pregnancy or lactation. Every diagnosis used clinical symptoms, serum thyroxine and TRAb, thyroid ultrasound and orbital computed tomography. Blood was obtained at the first hyperthyroidism diagnosis, which preceded any ophthalmopathy symptoms. Points from the study as a whole: Ophthalmopathy was told apart from stable hyperthyroidism by a 13 V-J model.

Germline lookup yields CDR1 SNHLY and CDR2 FYNNEI. CDR3 length: 13 amino acids. The V and J ends lost 11 bases and 3 bases respectively, with 14 bases between them. RNA transcripts were the template for amplifying TCR beta CDR3 regions. The study used the HTBI primer set for a first-round RT-PCR of the TCR CDR3. One entry per CDR3 protein, called by TCRdb with MiXCR from the multiplex PCR reads. The table records some 370,000 distinct CDR3 sequences, approximately 17% of them present only once. This clonotype was picked up many times. Its antigen is as yet unknown. This chain uses TRBV2 with TRBJ2-1; no firm D call. Specimen: blood. The TCR sequence derives from a woman younger than 45 with Graves' hyperthyroidism that later progressed to Graves' ophthalmopathy. CDR3 sequence (DNA): TGTGCCGGAGCCCCCGAGGTCTACAATGAGCAGTTCTTC. Amino acid sequence: CAGAPEVYNEQFF.